This T cell receptor beta chain was captured in a study of cytomegalovirus exposure and HLA in healthy donors (TCRdb year 2017). Context from the whole study: In an earlier analysis of around 540 of the donors, 250 to 350 Gb of sequence data and 100 million or so unique TCR beta sequences from about 190 million T cells were reported. Several DR-DQ haplotypes were handled as single units for association and clustering, since linkage in the cohort was strong. The study was designed to test whether signatures of past pathogen exposure could be identified by cataloging public T cell receptors. The study used immunosequencing to profile the T cell repertoires of approximately 630 subjects and linked those repertoires to cytomegalovirus serostatus. HLA typing included class I and class II loci at four-digit resolution. About 300 gigabases of sequencing data and tens of millions of unique TCR sequences were included in an early release covering about 700 HLA-typed donors. To decide whether each TCR beta V gene segment behaved as functional or pseudogenic, an earlier analysis of 587 of the donors relied on high-throughput TCR beta sequencing. All discovery cohort repertoires had been generated on a single sequencing platform. To study patterns of TCR occurrence, a later analysis re-analyzed previously published TCR beta repertoires from hundreds of donors and added high-resolution HLA genotyping. Alongside the repertoire data, information on donor age, sex, ethnicity and CMV serostatus was compiled. The later analysis used no new phenotypic data to find candidate immune exposures, relying instead on TCR beta sequences and their occurrence across donors. In addition to the first cohort of about 650 subjects, a separate validation cohort of 120 different subjects was used. Among the approximately 400 genotyped donors, around 81% belonged to the genetic ancestry cluster associated with self-reported Caucasian donors. Among 398 genotyped donors of the cohort, an average of roughly 230,000 unique TCR beta nucleotide sequences was sequenced per donor, of which about 18% were non-productive. The number of typed donors differed by locus: roughly 620-630 for A, B, C, DRB1 and DQB1; 522 for DQA1; fewer than 610 for DPA1; and roughly 490 for DPB1. A later genetic analysis took genome-wide SNP genotypes for about 55% of the 666 donors and used that subset as a discovery cohort. The study combined high-throughput TCR immunosequencing, statistical association of individual TCRs with disease status, and machine learning to predict cytomegalovirus infection status.

The cohort was made up of several hundred healthy bone marrow donors. At the time of sampling, all cohort members were nominally healthy, though unrecorded immune exposures were likely present. The donor was CMV seropositive and was included in the group of almost 300 seropositive cohort members. Each donor provided a peripheral blood sample, and peripheral blood mononuclear cells were used for TCR beta sequencing. Genomic DNA was extracted from the blood cell samples with the Qiagen DNeasy Blood Extraction Kit. CDR1 MNHEY and CDR2 SVGAGI were looked up in the germline V gene. V is reduced by 0 bases and J by 2 bases, leaving a spacing of 11 bases between them. From the cysteine through the phenylalanine, the CDR3 covers 15 amino acids. CDR3 DNA is the only sequence kept; it has 45 bases, read in frame from the first base. As concerns this clone: The antigen it recognizes is unknown. The record has no base qualities; no much larger clone is one base away.

Library preparation was by the immunoSEQ multiplex PCR assay. A mixture of 60 forward primers for TCR Vbeta segments and 13 reverse primers for TCR Jbeta segments was used in the multiplex PCR. A multiplex PCR assay on genomic DNA amplified the CDR3 region of rearranged TCR beta genes. On the Illumina HiSeq System, the amplified TCR beta libraries were sequenced as 87-base-pair reads. As for how the authors treated the data: A later analysis counted some 80 million unique TCR beta chains across the 550 to 750 repertoires, and around 9.9 million of these chains were shared by at least two donors. A nearest-neighbor algorithm error-corrected the raw reads and collapsed the reads into unique sequences, merging closely related sequences to remove PCR and sequencing errors. Alignment of CDR3 sequences to IMGT reference sequences was used to assign V, D and J gene segments. Each retained sequence needed at least a six-nucleotide match to both a V gene segment and a J gene segment. A rearrangement was called productive if the CDR3 had no stop codons and remained in frame with V and J, and every other rearrangement was called non-productive. CDR3 was defined by IMGT convention, running from the second conserved V-encoded cysteine to the conserved J-encoded phenylalanine. The earlier analysis of 587 of the donors excluded any sequence lacking an unambiguous match to a single V gene segment. In an earlier analysis of roughly 500 of the donors, V segments were called functional above 56.7% productive rearrangements and were called segregating when the between-donor standard deviation exceeded 5%. A statistical classification framework was built to diagnose cytomegalovirus status from the catalog of TCR beta chain sequences. V and J gene assignment, in a later analysis, came from comparing TCR nucleotide sequences with IMGT/GENE-DB human TR gene sequences. A later analysis assigned CDR3 sequences and most-parsimonious VDJ recombination scenarios with the TCRdist pipeline. In a later analysis, every TCR beta chain was defined by the combination of its CDR3 amino acid sequence and its V-gene family, and reads without a unique V-gene family were dropped. A later analysis removed several hundred highly shared, low-generation-probability nucleotide sequences to deal with suspected cross-contamination and a sequencing artifact. In a later analysis, a clonal expansion index was calculated for each public chain from normalized within-repertoire ranks of inferred template counts. Generation probabilities in a later analysis came from a VDJ recombination model fitted to out-of-frame rearrangements, and those results were checked against IGoR. A later analysis scored TCR-TCR, TCR-HLA and TCR-CMV co-occurrence with hypergeometric tests, applying a repertoire-size bias correction to TCR pairs. In a later analysis, false discovery rates were estimated by permuting HLA or CMV assignments 20 times. In a later analysis, co-occurring TCRs were grouped using DBSCAN, with TCRdist sequence similarity added in when clustering inside HLA-allele-positive subsets. Repertoires with fewer than 30,000 or more than 120,000 public chains were left out of co-occurrence clustering, as were a handful of repertoires with anomalous nucleotide sharing. The table was pulled from immuneACCESS by TCRdb, which kept in-frame rearrangements only. Such tables lose some clones; where checked, under half of the loss comes from unresolved V genes, and the rest has no known cause. The V and J calls and clone size were taken over from that table, and D and trimming were inferred from the DNA. In all, the sample holds about 120,000 clones, and around three quarters of those were seen once. The ten largest clones take up 3.5% to 5% of the sample.

Here is what the overall study found, with its caveats: A group of highly shared sequence variants was considered likely to be a technical artifact of the sequencing pipeline. The 87-base-pair reads could not distinguish some IMGT-functional V segments, including TRBV6-2 and TRBV6-3, so those segments were excluded. Because counts were too low, roughly 18 rarely observed V segments, including chromosome 9 orphons, were left out of the earlier analysis of approximately 500 of the donors. Roughly uniform sequencing depth across donors was assumed in presence/absence analyses, although this assumption may not hold. While some public TCRs were present in many individuals, most TCR sequences turned up only very rarely across donors. In an earlier analysis of fewer than 750 of the donors, most TCR beta V segments were observed in productive rearrangements about 90% or about 30% of the time, broadly matching IMGT annotations. For the cohort, immune exposure information was limited to CMV serostatus. Assigning TCR associations to individual alleles was difficult when HLA alleles, especially DR and DQ, strongly co-occurred. According to a later genetic analysis, donors in an Asian-associated ancestry cluster had fewer N-insertions in productive TCRs than the approximately 650-donor mean. A further reported finding was that TCR beta sequences accurately predicted the HLA-A and HLA-B alleles for most subjects in the first cohort. Correlated functional status among segregating V segments might be attributable to linkage disequilibrium, but an unknown experimental factor could not be ruled out. In a later analysis, around 15,000 TCR beta sequences were associated with specific HLA alleles at a false discovery rate of 0.05. A later genetic analysis associated a missense DCLRE1C variant with V-gene and J-gene trimming of TCR beta chains, and an independent cohort replicated the association. Most CMV-associated TCR beta chains appeared to be HLA-restricted in a later analysis, and the HLA associations seemed to be driven largely by CMV exposure. In the study, some 160 TCR beta chains were listed as associated with cytomegalovirus. In vitro tests confirmed that a few of the cytomegalovirus-associated TCR beta chains recognize cytomegalovirus antigens. The authors suggested that the approach could potentially be generalized to other disease states and immunological phenotypes. In a later analysis, HLA-associated TCR beta chains showed more clonal expansion and lower generation probabilities than non-associated chains that were equally common. According to a later analysis, parvovirus B19, influenza, CMV and Epstein-Barr virus appeared linked to several top co-occurrence clusters. Because HLA typing was unavailable for some donors at each locus, only the typed subset was used in association tests. A later analysis found that TCR association rates varied across HLA loci, with DRB1 alleles showing the most associated TCRs and HLA-C alleles the fewest. The cohort was sequenced for TCR beta chains only, and without alpha or paired-chain data the features that could be detected were limited. The classifier was reported to diagnose cytomegalovirus status with high specificity and sensitivity in both the original cohort and the validation cohort.

The chain was built from TRBV6-5 and TRBJ2-7; the D gene cannot be named for sure. The source is a man aged 30 to 39 in good health and CMV-seropositive. The material sequenced was PBMCs. The nucleotides are TGTGCCAGCAGTTACTCGAACCGACTGACCTACGAGCAGTACTTC. It encodes CASSYSNRLTYEQYF.